This entry is about one T cell receptor (beta chain). What it binds is not known. The data stem from a study of post-analysis software for immune sequencing data. General study findings and limits: Among roughly 5 TRBV segments more frequent in patients than controls were TRBV5-6, TRBV5-1 and TRBV20-1.

The authors incorporated unique molecular identifiers into the TCR beta cDNA libraries. TCRdb ran MiXCR on the PCR reads and lists one entry per CDR3 protein. The data show some 690,000 distinct CDR3 sequences, with 25% to 30% seen just once and more than 0.55% held by the top ten. The germline gives CDR1 SGHDN, CDR2 FVKESK. The CDR3 loop spans 16 amino acids. Trimming pared 0 bases from V and 1 base from J, leaving 13 bases between. The sample taken for sequencing was blood. The source of this sequence is a girl between 10 and 17 years old with multiple sclerosis. J is TRBJ2-7 and V is TRBV14, with D perhaps TRBD1 or TRBD2 (5 bases each). The CDR3 nucleotides read TGTGCCAGCAGCCAAGATCTAGTCGGGGCATCCTACGAGCAGTACTTC. It is translated as CASSQDLVGASYEQYF.